This T cell receptor beta chain is from a study of PD-L1 blockade in urothelial cancer (dated by TCRdb to the late 2010s). General notes on the study: Every patient began therapy at some point between 2014 and 2015 and was given atezolizumab 1,200 mg intravenously every 3 weeks. About 85% of the 29 patients were identified as males with urothelial cancer of bladder origin, and a prior smoking history was reported by 18 of 29 patients. Patients had an ECOG performance status of 0 or 1 and had received between 0 and 3 prior chemotherapy regimens. Blood samples were analyzed 3 weeks after the start of treatment (second dose) and 6 weeks after the start of treatment. A median of roughly 140,000 T cells and 80,000 or so unique TCRs was obtained from blood samples, and a median clonality of roughly 0.08 was observed. The study, an exploratory multi-omic analysis, examined somatic, immune and clinical correlates of response to PD-L1 blockade with atezolizumab in urothelial cancer. TCR sequencing covered pretreatment tumor samples and matched, serially collected peripheral blood taken before and after atezolizumab treatment. Durable clinical benefit meant progression-free survival longer than 6 months, and TCR features were also tested against progression-free and overall survival. In the same patients who had TCR sequencing, pretreatment tumors also underwent whole exome sequencing and RNA sequencing. Some ten patients reached durable clinical benefit, while 20 or so patients did not. Around 29 patients had pretreatment blood TCR-seq, approximately 24 had at least one posttreatment blood collection, and approximately 24 had tumor TCR-seq.

Turning to this clone: Its antigen specificity is not known. Base qualities are not at hand, and no much larger clone is one base apart.

Findings and caveats that apply to the study as a whole: Improved progression-free and overall survival was found to be associated with pretreatment peripheral blood TCR clonality below the median. Because the sample size was small (n of about 27) and many of the analyses were exploratory, the results are meant to be hypothesis-generating. At 3 weeks after the start of treatment, tumor-associated TCR clones in peripheral blood had expanded more in patients with durable benefit (n of about 22, p = 0.022).

To estimate absolute template abundance from read counts, synthetic TCR analog templates were spiked into each PCR. The immunoSEQ assay used bias-controlled V and J gene primers to amplify TCRbeta CDR3 regions from genomic DNA. Rearranged TCRbeta segments were sequenced at approximately 20X coverage. Under the source paper's analysis protocol: Clustering was used to correct sequencing errors, and CDR3s were annotated against IMGT so that V, D and J genes could be assigned. Downstream analyses used only productive TCRbeta rearrangements, leaving out any out-of-frame or stop-codon sequences. To compute clonality, Shannon entropy was normalized by the log of the number of unique productive sequences and then subtracted from one. Fisher's exact test with Benjamini-Hochberg correction, using a cutoff of adjusted p below 0.01, was how clones that differed between time points or between blood and tumor were identified. The immuneACCESS repertoire file appears here via TCRdb, limited to in-frame rearrangements. These files lack a portion of the clones; in checked studies, under half of the deficit traces to unresolved V genes, and the cause of the others is not known. The V and J calls and clone size are taken from that table; D and trimming were inferred from the DNA. Within this sample are about 50,000 clones, with about 86% of them counted one time only. The ten biggest clones cover roughly 22% of the sample.

According to the study, the label for this sample's time point signals: pretreatment peripheral blood. A cohort of around 28 patients with locally advanced or metastatic urothelial carcinoma, treated at Memorial Sloan Kettering on a trial protocol, was included. Peripheral blood mononuclear cells were collected pretreatment and during treatment, at between 1 and 8 total time points per patient. The Qiagen DNeasy Blood extraction kit was used to purify genomic DNA from total PBMCs and tumor samples. PBMCs were collected pretreatment and during treatment and were isolated and stored as previously described. CDR1 and CDR2 were assigned from the germline V gene as SGHRS and YFSETQ. CDR3 length: 15 amino acids, cysteine to phenylalanine. Only CDR3 DNA remains: 45 bases, in frame from the first base. V loses 3 bases at its end and J loses 3 bases; junction bases beyond the gene matches: 5.

The receptor was isolated from a man in his sixties with urothelial cancer. The sequenced sample was PBMCs, obtained around atezolizumab (anti-PD-L1) treatment. The chain is made from TRBV5-1 and TRBJ2-7; the central 11 bases match TRBD2. The CDR3 region reads CASSSGTSGGYEQYF. The DNA sequence follows: TGCGCCAGCAGCTCCGGGACTAGCGGAGGCTACGAGCAGTACTTC.